These 11 T cell receptor beta chains were sequenced from one sample in a study of vaccination effects on CD4 cells after COVID-19 (dated by TCRdb to about 2022). These receptors have no known antigen. After less than 13 days of culture, CD4+ T cells were isolated with the EasySep CD4+ T cell isolation kit. Two doses of either the BNT162b2 or the mRNA-1273 mRNA SARS-CoV-2 vaccine were administered to participants. Receptors were amplified or captured by the immunoSEQ multiplex PCR assay. TCRdb obtained this table from immuneACCESS and retained in-frame rearrangements with V and J assigned. These tables miss some clones; where compared with another copy, unresolved V genes account for less than half of the shortfall, and the remainder is unexplained. The sample contains tens of thousands of clones, roughly 73% of them found a single time. Of the sample, less than 2.5% is held by the ten largest clones.

Sequenced here: CD4+ T cells from PBMCs cultured without peptide, sampled after COVID-19 vaccination. The receptors were sampled from a human donor who received a COVID-19 vaccine.

This sequence joins TRBV19 and TRBJ1-1; tentatively, D is TRBD1 (5 bases). Germline V gene sequence: CDR1 LNHDA, CDR2 SQIVND (reference sequence). CDR3 length: 13 amino acids. Trimming pared 10 bases from V and 4 bases from J, leaving 16 bases between. CDR3 loop: CANARDRSTEAFF. In DNA form, the CDR3 reads TGTGCCAACGCCCGGGACCGGAGCACTGAAGCTTTCTTT.

The chain combines TRBV6-5 with TRBJ1-2; D is possibly TRBD1 (5 bases). CDR1 is MNHEY, CDR2 SVGAGI, per germline. The CDR3 sequence is 13 residues long. V shed 7 bases and J shed 4 bases, with 13 bases lying between them. The CDR3 DNA sequence: TGTGCCAGCAAGTTAGGCAGGGTCTATGGCTACACCTTC. Translating it yields CASKLGRVYGYTF.

A few counts support this clone. The chain carries TRBV5-1 and TRBJ2-5, with D possibly TRBD2 on 6 matching bases. V lost 4 bases and J 5 bases, leaving 15 bases between the germline ends. The CDR3 loop spans 14 amino acids. Germline loops: CDR1 SGHRS, CDR2 YFSETQ. CDR3 in amino acids: CASSPPTRTETQYF. As DNA, the CDR3 is TGCGCCAGCAGCCCACCGACTAGGACGGAGACCCAGTACTTC.

This rearrangement joins TRBV2 to TRBJ1-2; D might be TRBD1 (6 bases). V dropped 4 bases and J dropped 4 bases, with 13 bases sitting between them. Germline V CDR1 and CDR2: SNHLY, FYNNEI. The CDR3 spans 14 residues. CDR3 region: CASSGRGASYGYTF. The CDR3 DNA reads as TGTGCCAGCAGTGGGCGGGGGGCAAGCTATGGCTACACCTTC.

The chain combines TRBV5-1 with TRBJ2-3; 10 bases align to TRBD1. The germline CDR1 and CDR2 sequences are SGHRS and YFSETQ. The ends lost 4 bases at V and 6 bases at J; junction bases unmatched: 5. There are 14 residues in the CDR3. In nucleotides, the CDR3 is TGCGCCAGCAGCGAGGGACAGGGGTTTGATACGCAGTATTTT. Residues: CASSEGQGFDTQYF.

The genes are TRBV3-1 (or the pseudogene TRBV3-2) and TRBJ2-7; a weak D match, TRBD1 (5 bases). V dropped 0 bases and J dropped 4 bases, with 13 bases sitting between them. This CDR3 is built from 15 residues. Germline CDR1 and CDR2: LGHDT and YNNKEL (reference sequence). The CDR3 coding sequence is TGTGCCAGCAGCCAAGATGGGGCCATTGAGTACGAGCAGTACGTC. It codes for CASSQDGAIEYEQYV.

The chain joins TRBV27 to TRBJ1-1; tentatively, D is TRBD1 (5 bases). Germline CDR1 is MNHEY and CDR2 is SMNVEV (reference sequence). CDR3 length: 15 residues. Trimming left V 6 bases short and J 3 bases short, with 17 bases between. The CDR3 loop reads CASSPKGAVDTEAFF. The CDR3, as DNA: TGTGCCAGCAGCCCCAAAGGGGCCGTGGACACTGAAGCTTTCTTT.

This chain links TRBV6-1 with TRBJ1-4; 7 nucleotides agree with TRBD1. V lost 4 bases to trimming and J lost 4 bases; unmatched junction nucleotides: 9. CDR3 length equals 16 residues. In germline, CDR1 is MNHNS, CDR2 SASEGT. The CDR3 nucleotides are TGTGCCAGCAGTGGCCAGGGGGGGGCCGTTAATGAAAAACTGTTTTTT. Translating it yields CASSGQGGAVNEKLFF.

This chain connects TRBV10-1 to TRBJ2-5, with 13 nucleotides matching TRBD2. Germline CDR1 reads WNHNN; CDR2 reads SYGVQD (reference sequence). The CDR3 spans 15 residues. V lost 4 bases and J lost 2; bases outside the gene matches: 1. The DNA for the CDR3 is TGCGCCAGCAGTGTGGGACTAGCGGGGCAAGAGACCCAGTACTTC. It translates to CASSVGLAGQETQYF.

This chain links TRBV15 with TRBJ1-6; D is possibly TRBD1 (5 bases). Trimming removed 1 base at V and 7 bases at J, with 14 bases between. Germline CDR1 reads LNHNV; CDR2 reads YYDKDF (reference sequence). The CDR3 runs 16 residues. This CDR3 is CATSRGSGRVNSPLHF. The CDR3 DNA follows: TGTGCCACCAGCAGAGGGTCCGGCAGGGTGAATTCACCCCTCCACTTT.

This rearrangement joins TRBV24-1 to TRBJ2-5; the D gene is possibly TRBD1 (6 bases). Per the germline V gene, CDR1 is KGHDR and CDR2 is SFDVKD. With 4 bases removed from V and 1 base from J, the gap between germline ends came to 12 bases. The CDR3 covers 15 residues. The DNA for the CDR3 is TGTGCCACCAGTGACACAGGGTCAATCCAAGAGACCCAGTACTTC. Translation: CATSDTGSIQETQYF.